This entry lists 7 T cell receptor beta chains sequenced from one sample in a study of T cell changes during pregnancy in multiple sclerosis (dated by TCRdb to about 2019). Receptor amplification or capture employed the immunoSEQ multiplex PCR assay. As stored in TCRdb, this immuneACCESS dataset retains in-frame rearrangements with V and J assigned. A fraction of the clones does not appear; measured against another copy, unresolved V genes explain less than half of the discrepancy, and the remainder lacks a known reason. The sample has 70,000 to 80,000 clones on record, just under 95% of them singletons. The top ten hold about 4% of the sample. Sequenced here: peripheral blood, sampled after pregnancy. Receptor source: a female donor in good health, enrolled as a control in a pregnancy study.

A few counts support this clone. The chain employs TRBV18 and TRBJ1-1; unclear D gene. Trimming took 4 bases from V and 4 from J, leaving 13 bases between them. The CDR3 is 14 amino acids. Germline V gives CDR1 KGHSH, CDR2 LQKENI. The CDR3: CASSQLGVGTEAFF. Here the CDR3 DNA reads TGTGCCAGCTCACAACTCGGGGTTGGCACTGAAGCTTTCTTT.

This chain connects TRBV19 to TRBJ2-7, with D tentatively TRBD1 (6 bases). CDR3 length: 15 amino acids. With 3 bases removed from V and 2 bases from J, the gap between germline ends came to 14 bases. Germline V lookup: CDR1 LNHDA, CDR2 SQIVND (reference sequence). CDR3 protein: CASSMGAMGTYEQYF. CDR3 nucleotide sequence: TGTGCCAGTAGTATGGGGGCAATGGGCACCTACGAGCAGTACTTC.

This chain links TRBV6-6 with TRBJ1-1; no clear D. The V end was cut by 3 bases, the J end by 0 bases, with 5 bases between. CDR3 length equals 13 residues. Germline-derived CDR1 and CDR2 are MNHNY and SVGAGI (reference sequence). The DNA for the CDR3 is TGTGCCAGCAGTTATTTAGTGAACACTGAAGCTTTCTTT. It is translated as CASSYLVNTEAFF.

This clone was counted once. CDR3 residues: CSAAAGYGYTF. For the CDR3, the DNA is TGCAGTGCCGCCGCAGGGTATGGCTACACCTTC. The rearrangement joins TRBV20-1 to TRBJ1-2, with a possible D match to TRBD1 (5 bases). This CDR3 contains 11 residues. The V end lost 6 bases, the J end lost 5 bases, and 10 bases lay between the germline ends. Germline CDR1 and CDR2: DFQATT and SNEGSKA (reference sequence).

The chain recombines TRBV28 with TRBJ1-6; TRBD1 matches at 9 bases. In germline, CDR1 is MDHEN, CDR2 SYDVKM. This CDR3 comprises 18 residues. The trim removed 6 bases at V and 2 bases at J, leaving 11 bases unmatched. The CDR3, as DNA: TGTGCCAGCAGACCACCGGGACAGGGAATAACCTATAATTCACCCCTCCACTTT. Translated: CASRPPGQGITYNSPLHF.

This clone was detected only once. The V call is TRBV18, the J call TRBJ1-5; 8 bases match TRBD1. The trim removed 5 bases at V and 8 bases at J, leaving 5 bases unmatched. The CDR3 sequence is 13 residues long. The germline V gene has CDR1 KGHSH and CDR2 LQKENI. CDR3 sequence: CASSVSGGEPQHF. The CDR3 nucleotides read TGTGCCAGCTCAGTCTCAGGGGGCGAGCCCCAGCATTTT.

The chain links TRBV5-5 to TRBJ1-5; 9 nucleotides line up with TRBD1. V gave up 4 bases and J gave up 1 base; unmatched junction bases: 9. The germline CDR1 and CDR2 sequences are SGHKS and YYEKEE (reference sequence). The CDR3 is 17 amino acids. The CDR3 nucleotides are TGTGCCAGCAGCATGGGACAGGGATTAGGGAGCAATCAGCCCCAGCATTTT. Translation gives CASSMGQGLGSNQPQHF.